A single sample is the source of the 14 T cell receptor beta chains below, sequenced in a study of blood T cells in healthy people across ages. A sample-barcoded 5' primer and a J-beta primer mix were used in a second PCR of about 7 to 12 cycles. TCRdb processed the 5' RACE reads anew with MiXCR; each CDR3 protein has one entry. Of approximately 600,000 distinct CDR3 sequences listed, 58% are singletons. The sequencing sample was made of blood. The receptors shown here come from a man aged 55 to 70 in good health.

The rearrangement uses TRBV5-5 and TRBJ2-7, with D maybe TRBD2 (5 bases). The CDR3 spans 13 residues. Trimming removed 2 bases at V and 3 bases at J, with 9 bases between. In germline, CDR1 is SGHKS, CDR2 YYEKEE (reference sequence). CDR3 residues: CASSLPGDYEQYF. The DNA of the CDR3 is TGTGCCAGCAGCTTACCCGGGGACTACGAGCAGTACTTC.

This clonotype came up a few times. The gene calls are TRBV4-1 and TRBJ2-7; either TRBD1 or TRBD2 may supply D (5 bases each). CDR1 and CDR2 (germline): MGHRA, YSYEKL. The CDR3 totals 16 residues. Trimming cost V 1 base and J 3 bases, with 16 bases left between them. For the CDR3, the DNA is TGCGCCAGCAGCCAAGGAGGGGCCGGGTTGGGCTACGAGCAGTACTTC. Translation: CASSQGGAGLGYEQYF.

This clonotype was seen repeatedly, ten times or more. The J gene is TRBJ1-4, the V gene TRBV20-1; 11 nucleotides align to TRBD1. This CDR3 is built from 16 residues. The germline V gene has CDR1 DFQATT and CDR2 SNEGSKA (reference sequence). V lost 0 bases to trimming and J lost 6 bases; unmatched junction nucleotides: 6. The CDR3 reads CSARDRDRGWDEKLFF. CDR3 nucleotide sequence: TGCAGTGCTAGAGATCGGGACAGGGGGTGGGATGAAAAACTGTTTTTT.

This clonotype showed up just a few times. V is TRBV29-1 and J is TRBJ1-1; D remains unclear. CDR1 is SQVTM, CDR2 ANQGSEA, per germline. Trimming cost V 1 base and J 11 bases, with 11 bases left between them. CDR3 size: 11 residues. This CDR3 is CSVEGSAWAFF. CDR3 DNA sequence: TGCAGCGTTGAAGGGTCAGCTTGGGCTTTCTTT.

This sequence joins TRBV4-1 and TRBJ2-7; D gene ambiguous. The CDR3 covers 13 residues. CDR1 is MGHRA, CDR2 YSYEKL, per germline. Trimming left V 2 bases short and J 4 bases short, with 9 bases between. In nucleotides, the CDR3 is TGCGCCAGCAGCCAACCGGACCAATACGAGCAGTACTTC. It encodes CASSQPDQYEQYF.

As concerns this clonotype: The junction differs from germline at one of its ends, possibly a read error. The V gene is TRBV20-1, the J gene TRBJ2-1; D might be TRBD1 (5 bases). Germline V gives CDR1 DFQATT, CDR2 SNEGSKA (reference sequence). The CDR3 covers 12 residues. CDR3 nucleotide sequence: TGCAGTTCTAGAGAAGGGGTCAATGAGCAGTTCTTC. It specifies CSSREGVNEQFF.

In DNA form, the CDR3 reads TGTGCCAGCAGCTTCCGACGCACCGGGGAGCTGTTTTTT. This sequence encodes CASSFRRTGELFF. This rearrangement joins TRBV7-2 to TRBJ2-2; D unclear. Trimming shortened V by 3 bases and J by 4 bases, and 6 bases separated the two germline ends. The CDR3 runs to 13 residues. Germline V CDR1 and CDR2: SGHTA, FQGNSA.

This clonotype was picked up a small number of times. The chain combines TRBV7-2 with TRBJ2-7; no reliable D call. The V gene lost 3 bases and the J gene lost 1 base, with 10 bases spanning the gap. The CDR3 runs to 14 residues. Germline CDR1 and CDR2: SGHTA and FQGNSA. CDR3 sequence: CASSFSGESYEQYF. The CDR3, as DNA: TGTGCCAGCAGCTTCTCAGGAGAGTCCTACGAGCAGTACTTC.

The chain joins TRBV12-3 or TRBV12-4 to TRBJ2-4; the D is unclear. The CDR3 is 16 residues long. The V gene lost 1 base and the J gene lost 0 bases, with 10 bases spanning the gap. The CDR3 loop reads CASSLGSAAAKNIQYF. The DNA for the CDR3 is TGTGCCAGCAGTTTAGGTTCAGCCGCAGCCAAAAACATTCAGTACTTC.

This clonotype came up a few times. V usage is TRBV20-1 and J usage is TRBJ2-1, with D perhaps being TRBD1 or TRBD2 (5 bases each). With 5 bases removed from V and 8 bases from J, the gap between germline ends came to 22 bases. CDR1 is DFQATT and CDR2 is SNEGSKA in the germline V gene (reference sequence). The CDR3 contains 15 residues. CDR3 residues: CSAVYRDPAWHEQFF. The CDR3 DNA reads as TGCAGTGCTGTATACCGGGACCCCGCGTGGCATGAGCAGTTCTTC.

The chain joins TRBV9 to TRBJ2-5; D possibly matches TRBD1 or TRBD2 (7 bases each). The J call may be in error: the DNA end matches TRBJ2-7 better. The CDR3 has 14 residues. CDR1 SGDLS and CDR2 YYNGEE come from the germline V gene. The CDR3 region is CASSERGDRDEQYF. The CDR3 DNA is TGTGCCAGCAGCGAGCGGGGCGACAGGGACGAGCAGTACTTC.

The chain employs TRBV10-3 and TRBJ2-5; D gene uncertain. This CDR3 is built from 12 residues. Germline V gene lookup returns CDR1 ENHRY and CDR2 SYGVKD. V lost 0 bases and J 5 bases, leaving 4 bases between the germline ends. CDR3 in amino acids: CAISESSETQYF. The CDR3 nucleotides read TGTGCCATCAGTGAGTCGAGTGAGACCCAGTACTTC.

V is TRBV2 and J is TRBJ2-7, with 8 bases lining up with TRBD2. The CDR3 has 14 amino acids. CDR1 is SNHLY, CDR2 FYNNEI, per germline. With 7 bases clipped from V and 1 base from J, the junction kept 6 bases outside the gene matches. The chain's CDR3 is CASTLSGGSYEQYF. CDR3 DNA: TGTGCCAGCACCCTGAGCGGGGGATCCTACGAGCAGTACTTC.

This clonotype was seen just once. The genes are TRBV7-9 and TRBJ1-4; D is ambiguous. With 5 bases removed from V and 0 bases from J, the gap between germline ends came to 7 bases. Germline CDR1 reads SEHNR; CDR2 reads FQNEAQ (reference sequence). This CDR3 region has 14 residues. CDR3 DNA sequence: TGTGCCAGCAGCCGCCAACCAACTAATGAAAAACTGTTTTTT. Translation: CASSRQPTNEKLFF.